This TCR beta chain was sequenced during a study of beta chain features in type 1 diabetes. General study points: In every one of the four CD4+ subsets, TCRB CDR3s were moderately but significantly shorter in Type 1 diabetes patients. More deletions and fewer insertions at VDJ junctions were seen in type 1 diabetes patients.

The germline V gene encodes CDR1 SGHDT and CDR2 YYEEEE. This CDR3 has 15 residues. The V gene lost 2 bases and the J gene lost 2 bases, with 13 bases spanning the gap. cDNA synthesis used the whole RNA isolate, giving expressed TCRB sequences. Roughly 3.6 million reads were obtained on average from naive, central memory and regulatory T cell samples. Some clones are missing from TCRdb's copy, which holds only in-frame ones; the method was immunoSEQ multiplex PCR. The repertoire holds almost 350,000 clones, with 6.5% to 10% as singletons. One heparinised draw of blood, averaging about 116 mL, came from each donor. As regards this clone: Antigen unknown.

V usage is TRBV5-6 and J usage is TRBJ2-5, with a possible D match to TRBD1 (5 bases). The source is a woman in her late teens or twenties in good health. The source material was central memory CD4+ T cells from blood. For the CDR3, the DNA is TGTGCCAGCAGCTTCCGACAGTCAGCTCAAGAGACCCAGTACTTC. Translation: CASSFRQSAQETQYF.